Each of the 22 T cell receptor beta chains below was sequenced from the same sample in a study of T cells in Graves' hyperthyroidism and ophthalmopathy. Researchers took RNA transcripts and amplified the TCR beta CDR3 regions from them. First-round RT-PCR with HTBI primers amplified the TCR CDR3 region. TCRdb recomputed calls from the multiplex PCR reads with MiXCR, one row per CDR3 protein. Found here are over 700,000 distinct CDR3 sequences, 38% of them singletons; the top ten hold approximately 10%. The sample comprised blood. Receptors were obtained from a man between 18 and 35 years old with Graves' hyperthyroidism.

This rearrangement joins TRBV19 to TRBJ2-2; 9 nucleotides line up with TRBD2. V dropped 5 bases and J dropped 5; count of bases not matched to a gene: 15. Germline V gene data show CDR1 as LNHDA and CDR2 as SQIVND (reference sequence). The CDR3 length is 18 residues. CDR3 coding DNA: TGTGCCAGTAGTTTCACTAGTAGCGGGGGCTGGAGGACCGGGGAGCTGTTTTTT. Amino acid sequence: CASSFTSSGGWRTGELFF. Using reference TRBV19 and TRBJ2-2 for the parts outside the CDR3, the full variable domain is DGGITQSPKYLFRKEGQNVTLSCEQNLNHDAMYWYRQDPGQGLRLIYYSQIVNDFQKGDIAEGYSVSREKKESFPLTVTSAQKNPTAFYLCASSFTSSGGWRTGELFFGEGSRLTVL.

This clonotype was observed a handful of times. The chain is built from TRBV13 and TRBJ1-1; D gene unclear. Germline CDR1 and CDR2: PRHDT and FYEKMQ (reference sequence). Trimming took off 5 bases at V and 3 bases at J, with 13 bases between the two ends. The CDR3 spans 14 residues. The CDR3 is CASSRGWGDTEAFF. In DNA, the CDR3 is TGTGCCAGCAGCCGTGGGTGGGGAGACACTGAAGCTTTCTTT.

The gene calls are TRBV20-1 and TRBJ2-6; D is uncertain. Germline V gene lookup returns CDR1 DFQATT and CDR2 SNEGSKA (reference sequence). V was cut by 7 bases and J by 5 bases, with 3 bases left in between. The CDR3 consists of 10 residues. CDR3 in amino acids: CSVRANVLTF. The CDR3 nucleotides read TGCAGTGTAAGGGCCAACGTCCTGACTTTC.

The chain links TRBV9 to TRBJ2-5; 10 nucleotides line up with TRBD1. This CDR3 is built from 14 residues. J was trimmed by 6 bases and V by 3 bases; bases with no gene match: 5. Germline V gives CDR1 SGDLS, CDR2 YYNGEE. CDR3 nucleotide sequence: TGTGCCAGCAGCGCCGACAGGGGGCGACAGACCCAGTACTTC. Residues: CASSADRGRQTQYF.

V is TRBV7-2 and J is TRBJ2-7, with a weak D call TRBD2 (5 bases). Germline V gives CDR1 SGHTA, CDR2 FQGNSA. V lost 5 bases and J lost 5, with 22 bases in between. The CDR3 runs 16 residues. This CDR3 reads CASSQNNAEGFNEQYF. The CDR3 DNA sequence: TGTGCCAGCAGCCAGAATAACGCAGAGGGTTTCAACGAGCAGTACTTC. The whole variable domain, filled in from reference TRBV7-2 and TRBJ2-7, reads GAGVSQSPSNKVTEKGKDVELRCDPISGHTALYWYRQSLGQGLEFLIYFQGNSAPDKSGLPSDRFSAERTGGSVSTLTIQRTQQEDSAVYLCASSQNNAEGFNEQYFGPGTRLTVT.

This clonotype appeared once. This may arise from a read error, as a much more abundant clone is one base away. The chain employs TRBV20-1 and TRBJ2-7, with TRBD2 as a possible D gene (6 bases). Germline CDR1 and CDR2: DFQATT and SNEGSKA (reference sequence). V was shortened by 5 bases and J by 3 bases, with 17 bases between the two germline ends. The CDR3 extends over 14 amino acids. The CDR3 reads CSAGGAREGYEQYF. CDR3 DNA: TGCAGTGCTGGAGGGGCCAGGGAAGGCTACGAGCAGTACTTC.

Concerning this clonotype itself: This could be a read error, since a much larger clone is one nucleotide away. V gene TRBV7-8 combines with J gene TRBJ2-5, with D perhaps TRBD2 (5 bases). CDR1 and CDR2 from the germline V gene are SGHVS and FQNEAQ. Trimming removed 5 bases from V and 0 bases from J, with 7 bases in between. The CDR3 runs 13 residues. This CDR3 reads CASSPRDQETQYF. DNA for the CDR3: TGTGCCAGCAGCCCGCGGGACCAAGAGACCCAGTACTTC.

The count of this clonotype is one. A single base separates this from a much larger clone, so it may be a read error. This chain connects TRBV15 to TRBJ2-5; possible D gene TRBD2, 5 bases. CDR1 is LNHNV, CDR2 YYDKDF, per germline (reference sequence). Deletions cut 5 bases from V and 3 bases from J, with 13 bases between. This CDR3 has 14 amino acids. CDR3 residues: CATSAQVEEETQYF. The CDR3 DNA reads as TGTGCCACCAGCGCGCAGGTGGAGGAAGAGACCCAGTACTTC.

The chain employs TRBV10-3 and TRBJ2-7; 12 nucleotides agree with TRBD1. The germline gives CDR1 ENHRY, CDR2 SYGVKD. J gave up 4 bases and V 10 bases, and 8 bases lay outside the gene matches. This CDR3 contains 14 residues. The CDR3 DNA reads as TGTGCCAGCGGACCGGGACAGGGGGCGTACGAGCAGTACTTC. Translated, it gives CASGPGQGAYEQYF.

The chain links TRBV7-9 to TRBJ1-4, with 7 bases that match TRBD1. Germline lookup yields CDR1 SEHNR and CDR2 FQNEAQ (reference sequence). Germline trimming cut 4 bases from V and 4 bases from J; bases unmatched to any gene: 6. CDR3 length: 15 amino acids. CDR3: CASSSGTANNEKLFF. CDR3 DNA: TGTGCCAGCAGCTCTGGGACAGCCAATAATGAAAAACTGTTTTTT.

The rearrangement joins TRBV13 to TRBJ2-7; 9 bases map to TRBD1. Germline-derived CDR1 and CDR2 are PRHDT and FYEKMQ (reference sequence). The CDR3 is 14 amino acids. V lost 6 bases to trimming and J lost 4 bases; unmatched junction nucleotides: 7. CDR3 amino acids: CASRPGTGSYEQYF. In DNA, the CDR3 is TGTGCCAGCAGACCCGGGACAGGGAGTTACGAGCAGTACTTC.

This clonotype was seen only a few times. The CDR3 nucleotides are TGTGCCAGCAGCCAAGATAGGACAGTCACCTACGAGCAGTACTTC. Translating gives CASSQDRTVTYEQYF. V gene TRBV4-2 combines with J gene TRBJ2-7; a possible D gene is TRBD1 (6 bases). Germline values: CDR1 LGHNA, CDR2 YNFKEQ. This CDR3 contains 15 residues. Trimming pared 0 bases from V and 2 bases from J, leaving 11 bases between.

Comments on this clonotype: A clone one base away is much larger, so this may be a read error. This chain's CDR3 is CASSLTVFGNPPQHF. Here the CDR3 DNA reads TGTGCCAGCAGCTTGACAGTCTTTGGGAATCCGCCCCAGCATTTT. The rearrangement joins TRBV7-8 to TRBJ1-5, with D possibly being TRBD1 (5 bases). Germline CDR1 SGHVS, CDR2 FQNEAQ. The CDR3 covers 15 residues.

The chain links TRBV4-1 to TRBJ1-6; D not certain. Trimming removed 1 base from V and 6 bases from J, with 7 bases in between. Per germline, CDR1 MGHRA and CDR2 YSYEKL. The CDR3 runs to 14 residues. The CDR3 loop reads CASSQGHANSPLHF. The CDR3 bases are TGCGCCAGCAGCCAAGGACACGCTAATTCACCCCTCCACTTT.

This clonotype was counted once. This sequence joins TRBV2 and TRBJ2-7; 9 bases fit TRBD2. The CDR3 extends over 14 amino acids. Germline CDR1 is SNHLY and CDR2 is FYNNEI. After removal of 7 bases from V and 3 bases from J, the junction contained 7 bases not matched to a gene. The CDR3 DNA sequence: TGTGCCAGCACTAGACTAGCGGTATTCTACGAGCAGTACTTC. Its protein is CASTRLAVFYEQYF. The entire variable domain, with the rest obtained from reference TRBV2 and TRBJ2-7, is as follows: EPEVTQTPSHQVTQMGQEVILRCVPISNHLYFYWYRQILGQKVEFLVSFYNNEISEKSEIFDDQFSVERPDGSNFTLKIRSTKLEDSAMYFCASTRLAVFYEQYFGPGTRLTVT.

In its sample, this clonotype was seen a few times. The J gene is TRBJ1-4, the V gene TRBV9; 9 bases line up with TRBD1. This CDR3 spans 16 amino acids. Trimming took 5 bases from V and 0 from J; bases not matched to a gene: 5. CDR1 SGDLS and CDR2 YYNGEE come from the germline V gene. The CDR3 DNA sequence: TGTGCCAGCAGTCCGGGACAGGGATCAACTAATGAAAAACTGTTTTTT. The encoded protein is CASSPGQGSTNEKLFF.

In regard to this clonotype: A much more abundant neighbour one base away suggests this may be a read error. This rearrangement joins TRBV7-9 to TRBJ1-6; TRBD1 matches at 12 bases. The CDR3 is 15 amino acids. Unmatched junction bases numbered 7, after V lost 8 bases and J lost 8 bases. Germline V gene data show CDR1 as SEHNR and CDR2 as FQNEAQ (reference sequence). The CDR3 sequence: CASGRDRGRHSPLHF. CDR3 nucleotide sequence: TGTGCCAGCGGCCGGGACAGGGGGCGGCATTCACCCCTCCACTTT.

This clonotype was found many times. The CDR3 region has the DNA TGCAGTGCTAGGGAAGGGGTTGGGCAGCCCCAGCATTTT. It yields the protein CSAREGVGQPQHF. The V call is TRBV20-1, the J call TRBJ1-5; D might be TRBD1 (5 bases). Deletions cut 3 bases from V and 7 bases from J, with 13 bases between. The CDR3 sequence is 13 residues long. Germline lookup yields CDR1 DFQATT and CDR2 SNEGSKA (reference sequence).

This clonotype was seen a few times. The chain uses TRBV6-2 or TRBV6-3 and TRBJ2-5, with D possibly being TRBD1 (6 bases). The CDR3 has 14 residues. Germline CDR1 MNHEY, CDR2 SVGEGT. Trimming removed 4 bases at V and 13 bases at J, with 22 bases between. CDR3 sequence: CASSSWKGQGKLYF. In DNA, the CDR3 is TGTGCCAGCAGTTCCTGGAAGGGGCAGGGGAAACTGTACTTC.

This sequence joins TRBV4-1 and TRBJ2-7, with a tentative D call TRBD1 (6 bases). This CDR3 region has 15 residues. Germline loops: CDR1 MGHRA, CDR2 YSYEKL. The ends were cut back, 3 bases at V and 2 bases at J, with 14 bases in the middle. This chain's CDR3 is CASSQGHAGTYEQYF. CDR3 sequence (DNA): TGCGCCAGCAGCCAGGGACACGCCGGAACCTACGAGCAGTACTTC.

In this sample, this clonotype turned up many times. V is TRBV20-1 and J is TRBJ1-1; 10 bases align to TRBD1. The J segment lost 5 bases and the V segment lost 3 bases, leaving 9 bases of the junction unmatched. CDR3 length: 15 residues. In germline, CDR1 is DFQATT, CDR2 SNEGSKA (reference sequence). The CDR3 sequence: CSASPGTGAGTEAFF. DNA of the CDR3: TGCAGTGCTAGTCCCGGGACAGGGGCGGGAACTGAAGCTTTCTTT.

The table lists this clonotype with a few counts. The chain combines TRBV5-5 with TRBJ2-3, with unresolved D. V lost 2 bases, J lost 6 bases, and 7 bases lay in between. The CDR3 totals 12 residues. Germline loops: CDR1 SGHKS, CDR2 YYEKEE (reference sequence). CDR3 nucleotide sequence: TGTGCCAGCAGCTTAGATAAGGATACGCAGTATTTT. Protein: CASSLDKDTQYF.